The 32 T cell receptor beta chains below were found in one sample sequenced in a study of human T cells and chemical hapten exposure. MiXCR was run by TCRdb on the RACE reads, yielding one entry per CDR3 protein. The sample lists tens of thousands of distinct CDR3 sequences, under 14% occurring once. Regarding time point: patch test 3, about 24 weeks after DPC sensitization. The treatment is: therapeutic diphenylcyclopropenone sensitization with weekly scalp DPC. Here the sequenced sample was whole blood, taken in connection with sensitization to the hapten diphenylcyclopropenone (DPC). These receptor sequences come from a woman aged 50 to 60 with alopecia areata. Some clones in this sample may be carry-over from other donors' samples.

This clonotype showed up many times. V gene TRBV27 combines with J gene TRBJ2-7; either TRBD1 or TRBD2 may supply D (5 bases each). CDR3 length: 15 amino acids. V lost 4 bases, J lost 3 bases, and 16 bases lay in between. Germline V lookup: CDR1 MNHEY, CDR2 SMNVEV (reference sequence). This CDR3 is CASSSSGTLDYEQYF. The DNA of the CDR3 is TGTGCCAGCAGTTCATCCGGGACCTTAGACTACGAGCAGTACTTC.

This clonotype was counted at least ten times. The V gene is TRBV6-2 or TRBV6-3, the J gene TRBJ2-7, with D possibly being TRBD2 (5 bases). The CDR3 has 13 residues. Trimming took off 6 bases at V and 1 base at J, with 10 bases between the two ends. CDR1 is MNHEY and CDR2 is SVGEGT in the germline V gene. CDR3 loop: CASRNAGSYEQYF. The CDR3 DNA sequence: TGTGCCAGCAGGAACGCGGGTTCCTACGAGCAGTACTTC.

In this sample, this clonotype turned up a few times. The rearrangement links TRBV7-2 to TRBJ2-2; TRBD2 matches 9 bases. This CDR3 comprises 18 residues. J gave up 1 base and V 2 bases, and 8 bases lay outside the gene matches. CDR1 is SGHTA and CDR2 is FQGNSA in the germline V gene. CDR3: CASSLILAGALNTGELFF. The CDR3 DNA sequence: TGTGCCAGCAGCTTAATCTTAGCGGGAGCATTGAACACCGGGGAGCTGTTTTTT.

This clonotype has ten or more counts. V usage is TRBV14 and J usage is TRBJ2-2, with a tentative D call TRBD1 (6 bases). Between the trimmed V and J ends, which lost 4 bases and 4 bases, there was a span of 13 bases. The germline CDR1 and CDR2 sequences are SGHDN and FVKESK. The CDR3 has 15 residues. This CDR3 reads CASSPWGPITGELFF. CDR3 bases: TGTGCCAGCAGCCCATGGGGGCCGATCACCGGGGAGCTGTTTTTT.

In its sample, this clonotype was seen a few times. V is TRBV19 and J is TRBJ2-5; D is uncertain. The ends were cut back, 5 bases at V and 0 bases at J, with 13 bases in the middle. Germline CDR1 is LNHDA and CDR2 is SQIVND (reference sequence). The CDR3 covers 15 residues. Written as DNA, the CDR3 is TGTGCCAGTAGTGCGAAGACAACTAACCAAGAGACCCAGTACTTC. Residues: CASSAKTTNQETQYF.

The genes are TRBV5-5 and TRBJ2-1; 12 nucleotides align to TRBD2. Germline V gene data show CDR1 as SGHKS and CDR2 as YYEKEE (reference sequence). The CDR3 contains 15 residues. The ends lost 0 bases at V and 6 bases at J; junction bases unmatched: 1. This CDR3 reads CASSLGGLAGNEQFF. The CDR3, as DNA: TGTGCCAGCAGCTTGGGGGGACTAGCGGGCAATGAGCAGTTCTTC.

The sample holds a few counts of this clonotype. This chain links TRBV20-1 with TRBJ2-1; D ambiguous. CDR1 and CDR2 from the germline V gene are DFQATT and SNEGSKA (reference sequence). The CDR3 runs to 15 residues. V lost 2 bases and J 0 bases, leaving 11 bases between the germline ends. The CDR3 sequence: CSARPDQSSYNEQFF. The CDR3 DNA reads as TGCAGTGCTAGACCGGACCAATCCTCCTACAATGAGCAGTTCTTC.

This clonotype was observed a few times. The V call is TRBV5-1, the J call TRBJ2-3; D remains ambiguous. The CDR3 loop spans 12 amino acids. The V end was cut by 4 bases, the J end by 7 bases, with 10 bases between. Germline V gene sequence: CDR1 SGHRS, CDR2 YFSETQ. CDR3 amino acids: CASSADEYTQYF. The CDR3 region has the DNA TGCGCCAGCAGCGCGGACGAGTATACGCAGTATTTT.

This clonotype came up many times. The V call is TRBV12-3 or TRBV12-4, the J call TRBJ2-5; D is undetermined. The CDR3 contains 13 residues. V shed 6 bases and J shed 1 base, with 9 bases lying between them. The CDR3 sequence is CASRTDFQETQYF. In DNA, the CDR3 is TGTGCCAGCAGAACAGACTTCCAAGAGACCCAGTACTTC.

This chain links TRBV28 with TRBJ2-5; 7 bases are a match to TRBD1. The CDR3 has 14 amino acids. Germline CDR1 reads MDHEN; CDR2 reads SYDVKM. V shed 6 bases, J shed 4 bases, and the junction held 8 bases outside the gene matches. The CDR3 reads CASSRTGLAETQYF. CDR3 sequence (DNA): TGTGCCAGCAGCAGGACAGGATTAGCAGAGACCCAGTACTTC.

The V gene is TRBV7-8, the J gene TRBJ2-1, with 11 bases matching TRBD1. This CDR3 region has 18 residues. Germline V lookup: CDR1 SGHVS, CDR2 FQNEAQ. V was pared by 6 bases and J by 12 bases, with 22 bases of the junction left unmatched. This chain's CDR3 is CASSSGQGALAGLVGQFF. The CDR3, as DNA: TGTGCCAGCAGTAGCGGACAGGGGGCTTTAGCGGGACTGGTTGGGCAGTTCTTC.

Ten or more counts support this clonotype. CDR3 amino acids: CASSHPLGQGALGQPQHF. CDR3 coding DNA: TGTGCCAGCAGTCACCCTTTGGGACAGGGGGCCCTCGGTCAGCCCCAGCATTTT. The chain couples TRBV6-6 to TRBJ1-5; 12 positions match TRBD1. The germline CDR1 and CDR2 sequences are MNHNY and SVGAGI (reference sequence). The trim removed 5 bases at V and 6 bases at J, leaving 14 bases unmatched. This CDR3 contains 18 residues.

The CDR3 coding sequence is TGTGCCAGCGGACGGAGCACAGATACGCAGTATTTT. This encodes CASGRSTDTQYF. This chain links TRBV12-3 or TRBV12-4 with TRBJ2-3; D call uncertain. CDR3 length: 12 residues. V was trimmed by 8 bases and J by 0 bases, leaving 6 bases between them.

This clonotype was seen ten or more times. The CDR3: CASSISGLYNSPLHF. CDR3 DNA: TGTGCCAGTAGTATTTCGGGGCTGTATAATTCACCCCTCCACTTT. The chain recombines TRBV19 with TRBJ1-6; possible D gene TRBD1, 5 bases. Germline V gene sequence: CDR1 LNHDA, CDR2 SQIVND (reference sequence). V shed 3 bases and J shed 4 bases, with 10 bases lying between them. The CDR3 covers 15 residues. The full variable domain, rest sourced from reference TRBV19 and TRBJ1-6, is DGGITQSPKYLFRKEGQNVTLSCEQNLNHDAMYWYRQDPGQGLRLIYYSQIVNDFQKGDIAEGYSVSREKKESFPLTVTSAQKNPTAFYLCASSISGLYNSPLHFGNGTRLTVT.

The J gene is TRBJ2-7, the V gene TRBV7-9; the D call may be TRBD1 or TRBD2 (5 bases each). CDR3 length: 13 amino acids. In germline, CDR1 is SEHNR, CDR2 FQNEAQ (reference sequence). Between the trimmed V and J ends, which lost 4 bases and 3 bases, there was a span of 10 bases. The CDR3 nucleotides are TGTGCCAGCAGCTCCCGGGGCAGCTACGAGCAGTACTTC. Amino acids: CASSSRGSYEQYF.

This chain joins TRBV28 and TRBJ2-1; D is undetermined. The CDR3 is made up of 11 amino acids. Germline values: CDR1 MDHEN, CDR2 SYDVKM. V dropped 3 bases and J dropped 6 bases, with 3 bases sitting between them. The CDR3 DNA is TGTGCCAGCAGTTTCTTCAATGAGCAGTTCTTC. Its translation: CASSFFNEQFF.

J is TRBJ2-7 and V is TRBV6-5, with D unresolved. This CDR3 contains 13 residues. Trimming removed 2 bases from V and 3 bases from J, with 8 bases in between. Germline assignment: CDR1 MNHEY and CDR2 SVGAGI. The CDR3 coding sequence is TGTGCCAGCAGTTACGGCAGCTTCTACGAGCAGTACTTC. The encoded protein is CASSYGSFYEQYF.

This clonotype has ten or more counts. The chain is built from TRBV11-2 and TRBJ2-3; a weak D match, TRBD2 (5 bases). The V and J ends lost 5 bases and 6 bases respectively, with 18 bases between them. The CDR3 runs 15 residues. Germline assignment: CDR1 SGHAT and CDR2 FQNNGV. CDR3 nucleotide sequence: TGTGCCAGCAGCCTCCGAGGGAGCCCGACGGATACGCAGTATTTT. Its protein is CASSLRGSPTDTQYF.

This clonotype was seen ten or more times. CDR3 nucleotide sequence: TGCGCCAGCAGCCAAGAGGGACGGGACACAGATACGCAGTATTTT. Translation gives CASSQEGRDTDTQYF. V gene TRBV4-3 combines with J gene TRBJ2-3; TRBD1 or TRBD2 may be the D gene (5 bases each). Germline V gives CDR1 LGHNA, CDR2 YSLEER. V was trimmed by 0 bases and J by 2 bases, leaving 9 bases between them. The CDR3 totals 15 residues.

In its sample, this clonotype was seen many times. The V call is TRBV4-3, the J call TRBJ2-4; D is unresolved. V lost 1 base and J lost 9, with 7 bases in between. Germline CDR1 reads LGHNA; CDR2 reads YSLEER. CDR3 length: 12 amino acids. CDR3 residues: CASSQGTGIQYF. The CDR3 DNA reads as TGCGCCAGCAGCCAAGGAACGGGCATTCAGTACTTC.

This clonotype has ten or more counts. The chain joins TRBV19 to TRBJ2-2; 8 nucleotides agree with TRBD1. Unmatched junction bases numbered 8, after V lost 7 bases and J lost 7 bases. The CDR3 runs to 14 residues. Germline assignment: CDR1 LNHDA and CDR2 SQIVND (reference sequence). CDR3 amino acids: CASIGRGRNGELFF. In DNA form, the CDR3 reads TGTGCCAGTATAGGCAGGGGGCGCAACGGGGAGCTGTTTTTT.

This clonotype was seen many times. This sequence joins TRBV3-1 and TRBJ2-1, with 14 bases identical to TRBD2. Germline-derived CDR1 and CDR2 are LGHDT and YNNKEL (reference sequence). The CDR3 runs to 15 residues. V lost 4 bases and J lost 11; bases outside the gene matches: 7. The CDR3 spells CASSPAGLAGGKQFF. The CDR3 nucleotides are TGTGCCAGCAGCCCCGCAGGACTAGCGGGAGGAAAGCAGTTCTTC.

This chain links TRBV11-3 with TRBJ2-1, with TRBD2 as a possible D gene (5 bases). This CDR3 has 14 residues. V lost 5 bases, J lost 4 bases, and 12 bases lay in between. Germline CDR1 reads SGHNT; CDR2 reads YENEEA. The CDR3 nucleotides are TGTGCCAGCAGCCCTTCACGGGGATACAATGAGCAGTTCTTC. Amino acids: CASSPSRGYNEQFF.

V gene TRBV20-1 combines with J gene TRBJ1-1, with 7 nucleotides matching TRBD1. Looked up from germline, CDR1 is DFQATT and CDR2 is SNEGSKA (reference sequence). This CDR3 region has 15 residues. J lost 3 bases, V lost 5 bases, and 12 bases had no gene match. Here the CDR3 reads CSAPEPTGIYTEAFF. In DNA form, the CDR3 reads TGCAGTGCTCCGGAACCGACAGGGATTTACACTGAAGCTTTCTTT.

This clonotype was picked up a small number of times. The V gene is TRBV21-1, the J gene TRBJ1-1; the table's D call, TRBD1, has no DNA check behind it. TRBV21-1 is recorded as a pseudogene. The CDR3 has 17 residues. Here the CDR3 reads CASSKMKRGTGNTEAFF. The CDR3 DNA reads TGTGCCAGCAGCAAAATGAAAAGGGGGACAGGAAACACTGAAGCTTTCTTT.

This clonotype was seen ten or more times. The V and J genes are TRBV21-1 and TRBJ2-2; TRBD1 reflects the table's D call only, with no check against the DNA. TRBV21-1 is annotated as a pseudogene. This CDR3 has 17 residues. CDR3 coding DNA: TGTGCCAGCAGCAACTATGGGGACAGACCGAACACCGGGGAGCTGTTTTTT. Translation gives CASSNYGDRPNTGELFF.

This clonotype was counted ten times or more. The chain is built from TRBV19 and TRBJ2-3; 11 bases line up with TRBD2. V trimming: 6 bases; J trimming: 6 bases; junction bases outside the gene matches: 5. Germline V lookup: CDR1 LNHDA, CDR2 SQIVND (reference sequence). The CDR3 has 14 amino acids. CDR3 loop: CASRTSGRWDTQYF. DNA of the CDR3: TGTGCCAGTAGAACTAGCGGGAGATGGGATACGCAGTATTTT.

This clonotype was seen many times. The rearrangement uses TRBV29-1 and TRBJ2-5; D gene ambiguous. The germline V and J ends were trimmed by 6 bases and 1 base, with 6 bases remaining between them. This CDR3 is built from 11 residues. CDR1 is SQVTM, CDR2 ANQGSEA, per germline. CDR3 in amino acids: CSVNPQETQYF. The CDR3 DNA reads TGCAGCGTCAACCCCCAAGAGACCCAGTACTTC.

Many counts were recorded for this clonotype. CDR3 sequence reads: CASSETNLPGDTQYF. The CDR3 nucleotides read TGTGCCAGCAGTGAAACGAACCTTCCTGGGGATACGCAGTATTTT. This chain joins TRBV2 and TRBJ2-3, with no clear D. The CDR3 length is 15 residues. Germline V gene sequence: CDR1 SNHLY, CDR2 FYNNEI. V dropped 2 bases and J dropped 6 bases, with 15 bases sitting between them.

This clonotype was seen at least ten times. The genes are TRBV6-2 or TRBV6-3 and TRBJ1-2, with D possibly TRBD1 on 5 matching bases. The germline V gene has CDR1 MNHEY and CDR2 SVGEGT. This CDR3 is built from 13 residues. The germline V and J ends were trimmed by 6 bases and 3 bases, with 11 bases remaining between them. CDR3 DNA: TGTGCCAGCAGCCACGAGACAGACTATGGCTACACCTTC. As protein: CASSHETDYGYTF.

The V call is TRBV3-1, the J call TRBJ2-3; 12 bases are a match to TRBD2. The CDR3 spans 15 residues. CDR1 is LGHDT, CDR2 YNNKEL, per germline (reference sequence). V shed 4 bases, J shed 5 bases, and the junction held 4 bases outside the gene matches. The CDR3 is CASSRLAGDRDTQYF. For the CDR3, the DNA is TGTGCCAGCAGCCGACTAGCGGGAGACAGAGATACGCAGTATTTT.

The sample holds many counts of this clonotype. The genes are TRBV5-5 and TRBJ2-3; D is possibly TRBD2 (6 bases). The germline V and J ends were trimmed by 5 bases and 6 bases, with 19 bases remaining between them. Looked up from germline, CDR1 is SGHKS and CDR2 is YYEKEE (reference sequence). This CDR3 comprises 15 residues. The CDR3 protein is CASRIGGTAWDTQYF. The DNA for the CDR3 is TGTGCCAGCAGGATTGGGGGGACCGCCTGGGATACGCAGTATTTT.